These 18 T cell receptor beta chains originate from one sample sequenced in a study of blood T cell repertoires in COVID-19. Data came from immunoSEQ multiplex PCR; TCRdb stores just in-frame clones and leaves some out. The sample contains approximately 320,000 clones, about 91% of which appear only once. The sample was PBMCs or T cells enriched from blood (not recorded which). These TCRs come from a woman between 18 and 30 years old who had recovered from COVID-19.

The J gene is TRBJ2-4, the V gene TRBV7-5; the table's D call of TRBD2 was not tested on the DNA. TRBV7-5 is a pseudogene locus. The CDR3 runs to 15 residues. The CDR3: CARSSKRLAKNIQYF. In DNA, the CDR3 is TGTGCCAGAAGCTCCAAGCGGTTAGCCAAAAACATTCAGTACTTC.

CDR3 bases: TGTGCCAGCAGCGCAAAGGGGGAAGACGGTTCACCCCTCCACTTT. Protein product: CASSAKGEDGSPLHF. V and J are TRBV21-1 and TRBJ1-6; the table's TRBD1 call for D was not verified on the DNA. TRBV21-1 is a documented pseudogene. This CDR3 comprises 15 residues.

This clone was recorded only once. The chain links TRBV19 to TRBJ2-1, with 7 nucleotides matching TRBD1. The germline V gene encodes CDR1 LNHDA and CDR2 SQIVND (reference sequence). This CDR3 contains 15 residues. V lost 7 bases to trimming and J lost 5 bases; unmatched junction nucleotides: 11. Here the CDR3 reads CASNSDRSFNNEQFF. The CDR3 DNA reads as TGTGCCAGTAATTCGGACAGGAGCTTTAACAATGAGCAGTTCTTC.

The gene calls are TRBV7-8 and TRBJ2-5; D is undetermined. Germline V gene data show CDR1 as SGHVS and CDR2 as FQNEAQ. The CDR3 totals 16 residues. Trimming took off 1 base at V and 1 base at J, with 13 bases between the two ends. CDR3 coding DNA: TGTGCCAGCAGCTTAGTATCAGCGACGGCCCAAGAGACCCAGTACTTC. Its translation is CASSLVSATAQETQYF.

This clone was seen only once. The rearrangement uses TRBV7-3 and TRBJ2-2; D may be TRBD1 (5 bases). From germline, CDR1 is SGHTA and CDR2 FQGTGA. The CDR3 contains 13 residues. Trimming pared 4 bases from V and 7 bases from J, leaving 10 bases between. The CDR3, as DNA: TGTGCCAGCAGCTCCAGGGATGGCGGGGAGCTGTTTTTT. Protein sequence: CASSSRDGGELFF.

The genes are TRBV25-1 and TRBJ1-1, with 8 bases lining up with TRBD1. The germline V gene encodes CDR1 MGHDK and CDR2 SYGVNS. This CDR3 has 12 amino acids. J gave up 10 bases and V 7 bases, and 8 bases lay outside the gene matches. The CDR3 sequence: CASKTGVTRAFF. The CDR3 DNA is TGTGCCAGCAAGACAGGGGTAACAAGAGCTTTCTTT.

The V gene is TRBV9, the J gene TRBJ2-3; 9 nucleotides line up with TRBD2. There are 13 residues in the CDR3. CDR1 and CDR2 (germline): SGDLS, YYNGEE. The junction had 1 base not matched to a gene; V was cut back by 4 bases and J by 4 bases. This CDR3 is CASSRTSADTQYF. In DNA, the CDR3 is TGTGCCAGCAGCAGGACTAGCGCAGATACGCAGTATTTT.

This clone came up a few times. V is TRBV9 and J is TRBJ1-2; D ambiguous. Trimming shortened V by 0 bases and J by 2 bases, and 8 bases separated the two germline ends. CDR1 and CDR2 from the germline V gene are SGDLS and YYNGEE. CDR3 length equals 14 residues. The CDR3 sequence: CASSVGNRNYGYTF. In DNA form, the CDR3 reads TGTGCCAGCAGCGTAGGCAACAGAAACTATGGCTACACCTTC.

DNA of the CDR3: TGTGCCAGCAGTTTATCGGCTAGCGGAAATAACTACGAGCAGTACTTC. Its translation is CASSLSASGNNYEQYF. The chain recombines TRBV27 with TRBJ2-7; 7 bases match TRBD2. The CDR3 contains 16 residues. The V and J ends lost 0 bases and 3 bases, in that order; junction bases with no gene match: 8. Looked up from germline, CDR1 is MNHEY and CDR2 is SMNVEV (reference sequence).

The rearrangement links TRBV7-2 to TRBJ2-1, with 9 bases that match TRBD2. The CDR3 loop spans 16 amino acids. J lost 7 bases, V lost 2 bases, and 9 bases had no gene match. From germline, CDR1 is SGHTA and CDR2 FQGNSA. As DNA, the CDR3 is TGTGCCAGCAGCTTACATAGCGGGAGTGGGCTTAATGAGCAGTTCTTC. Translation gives CASSLHSGSGLNEQFF.

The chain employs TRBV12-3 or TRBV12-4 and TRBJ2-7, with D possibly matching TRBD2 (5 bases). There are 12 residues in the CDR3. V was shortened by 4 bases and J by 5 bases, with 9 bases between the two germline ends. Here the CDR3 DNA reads TGTGCCAGCAGTTCCCCCGGGGACGAGCAGTACTTC. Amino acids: CASSSPGDEQYF.

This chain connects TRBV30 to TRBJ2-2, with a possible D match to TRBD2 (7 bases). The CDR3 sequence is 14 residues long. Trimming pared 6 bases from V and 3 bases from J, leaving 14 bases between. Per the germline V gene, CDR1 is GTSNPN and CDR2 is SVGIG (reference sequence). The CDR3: CACRRGGYTGELFF. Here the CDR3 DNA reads TGTGCCTGTCGTAGGGGGGGATACACCGGGGAGCTGTTTTTT.

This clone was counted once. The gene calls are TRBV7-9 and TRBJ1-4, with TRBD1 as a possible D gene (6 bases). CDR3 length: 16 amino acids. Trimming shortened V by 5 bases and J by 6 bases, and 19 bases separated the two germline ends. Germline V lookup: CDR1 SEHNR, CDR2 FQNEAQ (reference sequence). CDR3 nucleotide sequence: TGTGCCAGCAGCCCCTTAGGGGGTATCATAGATGAAAAACTGTTTTTT. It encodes CASSPLGGIIDEKLFF. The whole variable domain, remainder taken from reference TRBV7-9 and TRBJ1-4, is DTGVSQNPRHKITKRGQNVTFRCDPISEHNRLYWYRQTLGQGPEFLTYFQNEAQLEKSRLLSDRFSAERPKGSFSTLEIQRTEQGDSAMYLCASSPLGGIIDEKLFFGSGTQLSVL.

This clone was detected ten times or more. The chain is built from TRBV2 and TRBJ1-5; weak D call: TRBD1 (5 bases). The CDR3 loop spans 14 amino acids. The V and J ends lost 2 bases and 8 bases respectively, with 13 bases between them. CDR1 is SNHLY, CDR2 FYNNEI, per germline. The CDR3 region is CASSEWSGWEPQHF. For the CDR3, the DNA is TGTGCCAGCAGTGAATGGTCAGGGTGGGAGCCCCAGCATTTT.

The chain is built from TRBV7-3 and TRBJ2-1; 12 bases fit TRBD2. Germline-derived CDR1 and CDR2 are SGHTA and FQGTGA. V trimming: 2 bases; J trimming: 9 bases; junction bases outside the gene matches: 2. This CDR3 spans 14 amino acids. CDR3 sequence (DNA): TGTGCCAGCAGCTTAGAACTAGCGGGGGGTGAGCAGTTCTTC. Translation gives CASSLELAGGEQFF.

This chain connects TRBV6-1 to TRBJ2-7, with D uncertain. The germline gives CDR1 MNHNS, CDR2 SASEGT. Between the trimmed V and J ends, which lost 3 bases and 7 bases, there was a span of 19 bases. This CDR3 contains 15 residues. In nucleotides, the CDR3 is TGTGCCAGCAGTGAGTTTGGCGGTGCGACGCCGGAGCAGTACTTC. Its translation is CASSEFGGATPEQYF.

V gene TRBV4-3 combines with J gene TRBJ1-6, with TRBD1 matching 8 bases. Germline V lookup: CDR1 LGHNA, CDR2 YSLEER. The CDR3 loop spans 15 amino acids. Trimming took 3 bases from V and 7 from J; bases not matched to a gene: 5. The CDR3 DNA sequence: TGCGCCAGCAGCCACTCCCGGGACAGGAATTCACCCCTCCACTTT. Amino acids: CASSHSRDRNSPLHF.

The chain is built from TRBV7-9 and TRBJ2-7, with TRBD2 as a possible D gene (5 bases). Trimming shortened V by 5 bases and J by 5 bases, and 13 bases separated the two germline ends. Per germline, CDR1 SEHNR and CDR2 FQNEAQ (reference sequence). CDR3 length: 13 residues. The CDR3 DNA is TGTGCCAGCAGCCTGGCCGAGGGCCACGAGCAGTACTTC. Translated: CASSLAEGHEQYF.